These T cell receptor beta chains were read from a single sample in a study of CD8+ T cells in alopecia areata. TCRdb's table, derived via immunoSEQ multiplex PCR, lists solely in-frame clones and lacks some. The sample carries 150,000 to 200,000 clones, 60% recorded once. Sample: CD4+ T cells sorted from blood, taken at week 24, from a patient treated with tofacitinib. All receptors derive from a human donor with alopecia areata. The CDR3 runs from the conserved cysteine through the conserved F or W. A D gene is named only where the DNA matches it firmly. Some rows mark clone size as missing; the rest say once, few, many or name a class of expanded clone.

J: TRBJ2-7
D: -
size: -
V: TRBV27
DNA: TGTGCCAGCAAATCTGACACGTCGGAGGAGCAGTACTTC
CDR3: CASKSDTSEEQYF

J: TRBJ1-6
D: -
size: once
V: TRBV7-2
DNA: TGTGCCAGCAGCTTAATGTTTAGGGCAGGGAGCAATTCACCCCTCCACTTT
CDR3: CASSLMFRAGSNSPLHF

J: TRBJ1-6
D: TRBD1
size: -
V: TRBV15
DNA: TGTGCCGCCAGCAGAGATCGACAGGGCAGCCTCCACTTT
CDR3: CAASRDRQGSLHF

J: TRBJ1-2
D: -
size: -
V: TRBV6-5
DNA: TGTGCCAGCAGCGAATCAGGGTTGGGCTACACCTTC
CDR3: CASSESGLGYTF

J: TRBJ2-7
D: -
size: -
V: TRBV20-1
DNA: TGCAGTGCTGGGACCGGCTACGAGCAGTACTTC
CDR3: CSAGTGYEQYF

J: TRBJ2-1
D: -
size: -
V: TRBV30
DNA: TGTGCCTGGATGCCGGGGGCTCCCTACAATGAGCAGTTCTTC
CDR3: CAWMPGAPYNEQFF

J: TRBJ2-5
D: TRBD2
size: few
V: TRBV18
DNA: TGTGCCAGCTCATTTCCGACTAGCCCCGAGACCCAGTACTTC
CDR3: CASSFPTSPETQYF

J: TRBJ1-1
D: TRBD1
size: many
V: TRBV7-2
DNA: TGTGCCAGTGACCGGGACAGCAACTTGAACACTGAAGCTTTCTTT
CDR3: CASDRDSNLNTEAFF

J: TRBJ1-4
D: -
size: few
V: TRBV27
DNA: TGTGCCAGCAGTTCAGGGGCTAATGAAAAACTGTTTTTT
CDR3: CASSSGANEKLFF

J: TRBJ1-2
D: -
size: -
V: TRBV29-1
DNA: TGCAGCGTTGGAGGCAGAAGTAACTATGGCTACACCTTC
CDR3: CSVGGRSNYGYTF

J: TRBJ2-1
D: TRBD1
size: -
V: TRBV29-1
DNA: TGCAGCGTTGAGCCCCTCCGGGACAGGGGGAGGATTGAGCAGTTCTTC
CDR3: CSVEPLRDRGRIEQFF

J: TRBJ2-1
D: TRBD1
size: -
V: TRBV29-1
DNA: TGCAGCGCGGACAGGTACAATGAGCAGTTCTTC
CDR3: CSADRYNEQFF

J: TRBJ1-2
D: TRBD1
size: -
V: TRBV5-6
DNA: TGTGCCAGCAGCTGGACAGGGACTAGAGTCCGAAGGGATGGCTACACCTTC
CDR3: CASSWTGTRVRRDGYTF

J: TRBJ1-5
D: TRBD1
size: -
V: TRBV30
DNA: TGTGCCTGGAGTGTACAGACAGGGAATCAGCCCCAGCATTTT
CDR3: CAWSVQTGNQPQHF

J: TRBJ2-5
D: -
size: -
V: TRBV11-1
DNA: TGTGCCAGCAGGCGGACGGGGCTGGAGACCCAGTACTTC
CDR3: CASRRTGLETQYF

J: TRBJ2-7
D: -
size: few
V: TRBV7-2
DNA: TGTGCCAGCAGCTTAGTAAGCAGCTCCTACGAGCAGTACTTC
CDR3: CASSLVSSSYEQYF

J: TRBJ2-2
D: -
size: -
V: TRBV29-1
DNA: TGCAGCGTTGCTGCGGGGGCCCCCGGGGAGCTGTTTTTT
CDR3: CSVAAGAPGELFF

J: TRBJ2-3
D: -
size: -
V: TRBV2
DNA: TGTGCCAGCAGTGATCGTCCTAGCACAGATACGCAGTATTTT
CDR3: CASSDRPSTDTQYF

J: TRBJ2-7
D: -
size: -
V: TRBV29-1
DNA: TGCAGCGTTGCACAGGGCTCCTACGAGCAGTACTTC
CDR3: CSVAQGSYEQYF

J: TRBJ1-1
D: -
size: -
V: TRBV27
DNA: TGTGCCAGCAGTTTAATATGGACGGGACAGAACACTGAAGCTTTCTTT
CDR3: CASSLIWTGQNTEAFF

J: TRBJ1-1
D: TRBD1
size: -
V: TRBV18
DNA: TGTGCCAGCTCACCACCCCAACGACAGGGCACTGAAGCTTTCTTT
CDR3: CASSPPQRQGTEAFF

J: TRBJ1-2
D: TRBD1
size: -
V: TRBV30
DNA: TGTGCCTGGAGTGGCTTACAGGGGGCAGGGGGCTACACCTTC
CDR3: CAWSGLQGAGGYTF

J: TRBJ1-2
D: TRBD1
size: few
V: TRBV10-3
DNA: TGTGCCATGCGGACAGGGAGGGAAGATGGCTACACCTTC
CDR3: CAMRTGREDGYTF

J: TRBJ1-2
D: -
size: -
V: TRBV29-1
DNA: TGCAGCGTTGAGCTTCGTGGGCCCCAGCTCTATGGCTACACCTTC
CDR3: CSVELRGPQLYGYTF

J: TRBJ1-2
D: -
size: few
V: TRBV27
DNA: TGTGCCAGCAGCTATGACAGGCTCTCCTATGGCTACACCTTC
CDR3: CASSYDRLSYGYTF

J: TRBJ2-1
D: -
size: -
V: TRBV20-1
DNA: TGCAGTGCTAGCGCTAACAATGAGCAGTTCTTC
CDR3: CSASANNEQFF

J: TRBJ2-3
D: -
size: many
V: TRBV10-3
DNA: TGTGCCATCAGTGTCGGGGCCTCTCAGTGGACGCAGTATTTT
CDR3: CAISVGASQWTQYF

J: TRBJ2-3
D: TRBD1
size: once
V: TRBV29-1
DNA: TGCAGCGCCCGGATCGGCAGGGGGCCAGATACGCAGTATTTT
CDR3: CSARIGRGPDTQYF

J: TRBJ2-1
D: TRBD1
size: few
V: TRBV2
DNA: TGTGCCAGCAGTGCCACAGGGGTTGGCTCCTACAATGAGCAGTTCTTC
CDR3: CASSATGVGSYNEQFF

J: TRBJ2-5
D: -
size: -
V: TRBV29-1
DNA: TGCAGCGTAGCTACCAGGGTCCAGGAGACCCAGTACTTC
CDR3: CSVATRVQETQYF

J: TRBJ2-5
D: TRBD1
size: -
V: TRBV5-6
DNA: TGTGCCAGCAGCCCCGGGACAGGCCAATCCCAGTACTTC
CDR3: CASSPGTGQSQYF

J: TRBJ2-3
D: -
size: -
V: TRBV5-4
DNA: TGTGCCAGCAGCCCCAGCGGAGATACGCAGTATTTT
CDR3: CASSPSGDTQYF

J: TRBJ1-1
D: TRBD1
size: -
V: TRBV30
DNA: TGTGCCTGGAAAAAAGACAGGGAAACTGAAGCTTTCTTT
CDR3: CAWKKDRETEAFF

J: TRBJ2-3
D: -
size: -
V: TRBV11-2
DNA: TGTGCCAGCAGCTTAGGAGGGGCCCGCACAGATACGCAGTATTTT
CDR3: CASSLGGARTDTQYF

J: TRBJ2-3
D: TRBD2
size: few
V: TRBV14
DNA: TGTGCCAGCAGCCAAGGTCGACTAGCGGGGAGCACAGATACGCAGTATTTT
CDR3: CASSQGRLAGSTDTQYF

J: TRBJ1-5
D: TRBD1
size: -
V: TRBV30
DNA: TGTGCCTGGAGCCCACAGGGGATGTTACGGCCCCAGCATTTT
CDR3: CAWSPQGMLRPQHF